The 17 T cell receptor beta chains in this list originate from one sample, sequenced in a study of shared clonotypes between healthy human individuals. Measured with immunoSEQ multiplex PCR; TCRdb has only the in-frame clones, and not every one. The sample holds 950,000 to 1,300,000 clones; under 80% are singletons and the top ten take approximately 1.5%. The sequenced sample was memory CD4+ T cells sorted from blood. The subset: CD45RA-negative fraction. Receptors originate from a man in his late teens or twenties in good health.

This sequence joins TRBV29-1 and TRBJ2-3, with D tentatively TRBD1 (6 bases). V lost 2 bases, J lost 4 bases, and 13 bases lay in between. The CDR3 sequence is 14 residues long. Germline values: CDR1 SQVTM, CDR2 ANQGSEA. The CDR3 nucleotides read TGCAGCGTTGAATACCAGGGGAGTTCAGATACGCAGTATTTT. Its protein is CSVEYQGSSDTQYF.

This sequence joins TRBV7-9 and TRBJ2-1; 9 bases fit TRBD1. Germline loops: CDR1 SEHNR, CDR2 FQNEAQ (reference sequence). The length of the CDR3 is 18 residues. The ends lost 2 bases at V and 7 bases at J; junction bases unmatched: 15. This CDR3 is CASSLLFFGQGLSNEQFF. In DNA form, the CDR3 reads TGTGCCAGCAGCTTATTGTTCTTTGGACAGGGGCTTTCTAATGAGCAGTTCTTC.

On this clone itself: Other DNA sequences of this sample code for an identical CDR3. The V gene is TRBV11-2, the J gene TRBJ2-2; D not certain. V dropped 3 bases and J dropped 0 bases, with 5 bases sitting between them. The CDR3 loop spans 14 amino acids. Germline lookup yields CDR1 SGHAT and CDR2 FQNNGV. The CDR3 DNA follows: TGTGCCAGCAGCTTGCATTCGAACACCGGGGAGCTGTTTTTT. Its translation: CASSLHSNTGELFF.

The chain is built from TRBV10-1 and TRBJ2-7; TRBD2 matches at 12 bases. The CDR3 sequence is 16 residues long. V lost 7 bases to trimming and J lost 3 bases; unmatched junction nucleotides: 10. Looked up from germline, CDR1 is WNHNN and CDR2 is SYGVQD (reference sequence). CDR3 in DNA: TGCGCCAGCACTCCCGGGACTAGCGGGCGAAGCTACGAGCAGTACTTC. This translates into CASTPGTSGRSYEQYF.

The chain couples TRBV29-1 to TRBJ2-4, with D possibly being TRBD2 (7 bases). From germline, CDR1 is SQVTM and CDR2 ANQGSEA. The V end was cut by 5 bases, the J end by 0 bases, with 14 bases between. This CDR3 is 15 amino acids long. CDR3 residues: CSVWEGVLAKNIQYF. DNA of the CDR3: TGCAGCGTTTGGGAGGGGGTTTTAGCCAAAAACATTCAGTACTTC.

The V call is TRBV5-4, the J call TRBJ2-3; D not certain. Trimming removed 2 bases at V and 4 bases at J, with 2 bases between. The V gene's germline CDR1 is SGHNT and CDR2 YYREEE (reference sequence). The CDR3 runs 11 residues. DNA for the CDR3: TGTGCCAGCAGCTTATCAGATACGCAGTATTTT. This codes for CASSLSDTQYF. The full variable domain, rest sourced from reference TRBV5-4 and TRBJ2-3, is ETGVTQSPTHLIKTRGQQVTLRCSSQSGHNTVSWYQQALGQGPQFIFQYYREEENGRGNFPPRFSGLQFPNYSSELNVNALELDDSALYLCASSLSDTQYFGPGTRLTVL.

In regard to this clone: Germline and junction disagree at one end, which may indicate a read error. The CDR3 nucleotides read TGCAGCGTTGGCGGGGCCTGGAACGCTGAAGCTTTCTTT. This translates into CSVGGAWNAEAFF. The V call is TRBV29-1, the J call TRBJ1-1; tentatively, D is TRBD1 (5 bases). The CDR3 spans 13 residues. The germline CDR1 and CDR2 sequences are SQVTM and ANQGSEA.

The chain carries TRBV6-6 and TRBJ1-5, with 8 bases identical to TRBD1. V lost 5 bases, J lost 4 bases, and 7 bases stayed unmatched. CDR1 and CDR2 (germline): MNHNY, SVGAGI (reference sequence). The CDR3 runs to 15 residues. Written as DNA, the CDR3 is TGTGCCAGCAGTCGGACAGGGCAAGGTAATCAGCCCCAGCATTTT. Protein sequence: CASSRTGQGNQPQHF.

The chain employs TRBV4-2 and TRBJ1-1; a weak D match, TRBD1 (6 bases). V lost 4 bases and J lost 6, with 12 bases in between. This CDR3 region has 13 residues. CDR1 is LGHNA, CDR2 YNFKEQ, per germline. This CDR3 is CASSRAGAAEAFF. Here the CDR3 DNA reads TGTGCCAGCAGCCGAGCAGGGGCCGCTGAAGCTTTCTTT.

As regards this clone: The same CDR3 arises from other DNA sequences in this sample as well. CDR3 sequence reads: CASSATRNTEAFF. CDR3 DNA sequence: TGTGCCAGCAGTGCCACAAGGAACACTGAAGCTTTCTTT. V gene TRBV6-1 combines with J gene TRBJ1-1; no clear D. This CDR3 has 13 residues. CDR1 is MNHNS, CDR2 SASEGT, per germline. V lost 4 bases and J 1 base, leaving 7 bases between the germline ends.

The V and J genes are TRBV19 and TRBJ1-5; no clear D gene. Germline CDR1 reads LNHDA; CDR2 reads SQIVND (reference sequence). CDR3 length equals 10 residues. V lost 2 bases to trimming and J lost 9 bases, with 2 bases between them. Here the CDR3 DNA reads TGTGCCAGTAGTATAAGGCCCCAGCATTTT. Protein product: CASSIRPQHF.

J is TRBJ1-4 and V is TRBV21-1; whether TRBD1, the table's D call, matches the DNA was not checked. TRBV21-1 is reported as a pseudogene. The CDR3 loop spans 13 amino acids. The CDR3 nucleotides read TGTGCCAGCAGCCCCAGGGGCGGTGAAAAACTGTTTTTT. Translation gives CASSPRGGEKLFF.

The chain recombines TRBV7-2 with TRBJ2-7; TRBD1 might be the D (6 bases). CDR3 length: 14 residues. Between the trimmed V and J ends, which lost 5 bases and 0 bases, there was a span of 11 bases. The germline CDR1 and CDR2 sequences are SGHTA and FQGNSA. CDR3 loop: CASSANRASYEQYF. In DNA form, the CDR3 reads TGTGCCAGCAGCGCAAACAGGGCCTCCTACGAGCAGTACTTC.

The chain is built from TRBV19 and TRBJ1-2; perhaps TRBD1 as D (5 bases). The V end lost 3 bases, the J end lost 4 bases, and 12 bases lay between the germline ends. In germline, CDR1 is LNHDA, CDR2 SQIVND (reference sequence). This CDR3 spans 14 amino acids. The CDR3, as DNA: TGTGCCAGTAGTATGCTGGGGCAAAGCTATGGCTACACCTTC. This translates into CASSMLGQSYGYTF.

This chain connects TRBV7-3 to TRBJ2-1; D possibly corresponds to TRBD2 (6 bases). This CDR3 has 16 amino acids. Germline V gene data show CDR1 as SGHTA and CDR2 as FQGTGA. Trimming removed 2 bases at V and 2 bases at J, with 13 bases between. The CDR3 spells CASSLVGSSTYNEQFF. The CDR3 DNA reads TGTGCCAGCAGCTTAGTCGGGAGTTCCACCTACAATGAGCAGTTCTTC.

The V and J genes are TRBV5-1 and TRBJ2-6, with 7 bases that match TRBD1. The CDR3 consists of 16 residues. Germline V gene data show CDR1 as SGHRS and CDR2 as YFSETQ. The V gene end was trimmed by 3 bases and the J gene end by 2 bases; junction bases not matched to a gene: 5. The CDR3 DNA reads as TGCGCCAGCAGCTGGCCACAGGGGACTGGGGCCAACGTCCTGACTTTC. As protein: CASSWPQGTGANVLTF.

This clone appeared a few times. The rearrangement joins TRBV30 to TRBJ1-6; a possible D gene is TRBD1 (5 bases). Germline values: CDR1 GTSNPN, CDR2 SVGIG (reference sequence). This CDR3 spans 13 amino acids. With 0 bases removed from V and 10 bases from J, the gap between germline ends came to 10 bases. In DNA, the CDR3 is TGTGCCTGGAGTGTAAGTGAGGGGTCACCCCTCCACTTT. It yields the protein CAWSVSEGSPLHF.